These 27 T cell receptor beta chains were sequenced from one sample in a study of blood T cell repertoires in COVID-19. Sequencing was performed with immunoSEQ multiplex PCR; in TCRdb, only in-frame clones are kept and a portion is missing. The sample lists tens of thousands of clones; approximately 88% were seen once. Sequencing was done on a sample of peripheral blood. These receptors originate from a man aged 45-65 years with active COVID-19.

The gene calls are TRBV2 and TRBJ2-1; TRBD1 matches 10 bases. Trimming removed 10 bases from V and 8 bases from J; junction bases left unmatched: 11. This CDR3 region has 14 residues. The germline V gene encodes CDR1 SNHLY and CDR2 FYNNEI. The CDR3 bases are TGTGCCACCTCTCCGGGACAGGGGCTTTATGAGCAGTTCTTC. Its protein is CATSPGQGLYEQFF.

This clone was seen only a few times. Written as DNA, the CDR3 is TGTGCCAGCAGTGAAACGGTTTCAGGGGGCCCCCAAGGGCCCCAGCATTTT. Translation: CASSETVSGGPQGPQHF. The chain couples TRBV6-1 to TRBJ1-5, with TRBD1 matching over 8 bases. The CDR3 runs 17 residues. CDR1 is MNHNS and CDR2 is SASEGT in the germline V gene. V shed 2 bases and J 9 bases; nucleotides not matched to a gene: 15.

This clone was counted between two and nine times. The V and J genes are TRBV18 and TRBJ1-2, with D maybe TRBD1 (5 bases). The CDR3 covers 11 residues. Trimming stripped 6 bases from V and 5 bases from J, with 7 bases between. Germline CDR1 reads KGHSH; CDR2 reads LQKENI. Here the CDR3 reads CASSGGYGYTF. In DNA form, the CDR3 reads TGTGCCAGCTCGGGGGGGTATGGCTACACCTTC.

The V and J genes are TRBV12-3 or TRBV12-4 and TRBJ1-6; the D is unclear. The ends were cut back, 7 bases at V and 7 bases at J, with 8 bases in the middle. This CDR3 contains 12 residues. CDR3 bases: TGTGCCAGCACTGGGCAAAATTCACCCCTCCACTTT. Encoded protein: CASTGQNSPLHF.

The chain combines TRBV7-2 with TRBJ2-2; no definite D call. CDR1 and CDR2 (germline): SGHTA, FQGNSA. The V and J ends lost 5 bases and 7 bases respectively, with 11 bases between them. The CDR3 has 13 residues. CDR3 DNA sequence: TGTGCCAGCAGCCGATATCACAACGGGGAGCTGTTTTTT. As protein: CASSRYHNGELFF. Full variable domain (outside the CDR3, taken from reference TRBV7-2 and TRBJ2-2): GAGVSQSPSNKVTEKGKDVELRCDPISGHTALYWYRQSLGQGLEFLIYFQGNSAPDKSGLPSDRFSAERTGGSVSTLTIQRTQQEDSAVYLCASSRYHNGELFFGEGSRLTVL.

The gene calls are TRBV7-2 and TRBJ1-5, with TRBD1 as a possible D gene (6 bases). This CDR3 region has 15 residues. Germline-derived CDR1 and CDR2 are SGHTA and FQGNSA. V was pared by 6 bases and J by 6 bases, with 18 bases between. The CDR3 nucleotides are TGTGCCAGCAGTCTGAGCGGGGGCATAGGTCAGCCCCAGCATTTT. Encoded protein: CASSLSGGIGQPQHF.

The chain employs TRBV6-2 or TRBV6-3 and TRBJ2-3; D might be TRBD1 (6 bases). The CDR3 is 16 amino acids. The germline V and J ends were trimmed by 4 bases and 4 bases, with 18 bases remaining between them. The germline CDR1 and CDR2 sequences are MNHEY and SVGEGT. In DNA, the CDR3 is TGTGCCAGCAGTTCCGCCGGGACACCCCGCGCAGATACGCAGTATTTT. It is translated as CASSSAGTPRADTQYF.

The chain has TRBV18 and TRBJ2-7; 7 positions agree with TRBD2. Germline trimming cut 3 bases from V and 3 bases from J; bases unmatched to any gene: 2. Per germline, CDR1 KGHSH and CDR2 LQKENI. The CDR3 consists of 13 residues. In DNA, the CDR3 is TGTGCCAGCTCACCCCCTAGCGGCTACGAGCAGTACTTC. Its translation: CASSPPSGYEQYF.

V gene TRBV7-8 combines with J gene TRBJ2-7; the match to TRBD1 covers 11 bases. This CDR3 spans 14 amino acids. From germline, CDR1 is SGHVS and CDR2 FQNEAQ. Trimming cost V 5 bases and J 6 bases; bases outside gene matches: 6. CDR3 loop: CASSPSGTGGEQYV. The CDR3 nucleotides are TGTGCCAGCAGCCCGTCAGGGACAGGGGGCGAGCAGTACGTC.

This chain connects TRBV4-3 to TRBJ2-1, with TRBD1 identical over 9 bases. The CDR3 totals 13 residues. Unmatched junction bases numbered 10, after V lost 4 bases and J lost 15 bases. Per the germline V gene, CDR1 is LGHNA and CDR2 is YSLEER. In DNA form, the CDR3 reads TGCGCCAGCAGCCTTCATAGGGGACAGGGTCGGTTCTTC. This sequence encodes CASSLHRGQGRFF.

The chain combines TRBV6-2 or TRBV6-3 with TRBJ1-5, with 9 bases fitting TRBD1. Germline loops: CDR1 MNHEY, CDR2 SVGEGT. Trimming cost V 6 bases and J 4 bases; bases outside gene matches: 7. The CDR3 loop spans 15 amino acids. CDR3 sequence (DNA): TGTGCCAGCAGCCTCACAGGGGGCCCTAATCAGCCCCAGCATTTT. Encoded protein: CASSLTGGPNQPQHF.

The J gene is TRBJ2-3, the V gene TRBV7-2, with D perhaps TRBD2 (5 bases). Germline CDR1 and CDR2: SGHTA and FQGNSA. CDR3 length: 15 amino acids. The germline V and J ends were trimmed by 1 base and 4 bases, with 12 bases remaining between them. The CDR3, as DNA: TGTGCCAGCAGCTTAGGGGCGGGTTCGCCAGATACGCAGTATTTT. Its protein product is CASSLGAGSPDTQYF.

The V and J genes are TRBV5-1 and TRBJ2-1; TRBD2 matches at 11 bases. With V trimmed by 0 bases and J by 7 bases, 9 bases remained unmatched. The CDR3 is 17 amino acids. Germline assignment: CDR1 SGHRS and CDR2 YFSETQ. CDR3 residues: CASSLARGTSGRNEQFF. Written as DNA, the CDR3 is TGCGCCAGCAGCTTGGCCAGAGGGACTAGCGGCCGAAATGAGCAGTTCTTC.

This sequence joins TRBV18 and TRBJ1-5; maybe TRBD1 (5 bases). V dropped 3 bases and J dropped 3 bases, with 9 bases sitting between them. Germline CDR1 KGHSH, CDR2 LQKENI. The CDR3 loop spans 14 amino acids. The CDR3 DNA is TGTGCCAGCTCACCTCAGGGTTTCAATCAGCCCCAGCATTTT. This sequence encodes CASSPQGFNQPQHF.

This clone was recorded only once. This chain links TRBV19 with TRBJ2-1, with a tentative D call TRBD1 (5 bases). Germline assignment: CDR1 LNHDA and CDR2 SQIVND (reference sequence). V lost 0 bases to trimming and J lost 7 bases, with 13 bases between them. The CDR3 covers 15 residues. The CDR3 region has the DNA TGTGCCAGTAGTATAGATCGAAGCAGGGCTAATGAGCAGTTCTTC. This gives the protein CASSIDRSRANEQFF.

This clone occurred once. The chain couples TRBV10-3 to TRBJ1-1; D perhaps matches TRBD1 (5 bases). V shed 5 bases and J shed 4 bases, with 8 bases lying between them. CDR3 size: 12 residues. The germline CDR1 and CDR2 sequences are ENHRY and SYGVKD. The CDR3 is CAISSGGTEAFF. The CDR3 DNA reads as TGTGCCATCAGTTCGGGGGGCACTGAAGCTTTCTTT.

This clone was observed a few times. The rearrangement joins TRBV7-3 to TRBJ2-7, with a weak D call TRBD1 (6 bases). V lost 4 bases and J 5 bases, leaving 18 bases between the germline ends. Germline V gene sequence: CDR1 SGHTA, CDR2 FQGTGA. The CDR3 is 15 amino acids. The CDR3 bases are TGTGCCAGCAGCTACCCCAAGGACAGTACACACGAGCAGTACTTC. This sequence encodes CASSYPKDSTHEQYF.

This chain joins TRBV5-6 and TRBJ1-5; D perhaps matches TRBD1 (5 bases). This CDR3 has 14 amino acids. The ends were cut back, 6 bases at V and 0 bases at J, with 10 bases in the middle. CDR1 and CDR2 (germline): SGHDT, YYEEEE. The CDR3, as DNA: TGTGCCAGCACCCTCCAGGGTAGCAATCAGCCCCAGCATTTT. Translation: CASTLQGSNQPQHF.

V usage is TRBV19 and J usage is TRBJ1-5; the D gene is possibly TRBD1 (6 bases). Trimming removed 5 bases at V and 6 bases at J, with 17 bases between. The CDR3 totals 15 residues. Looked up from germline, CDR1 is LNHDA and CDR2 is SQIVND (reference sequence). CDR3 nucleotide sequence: TGTGCCAGTAGTCACAAGGACAGCCGCGGTCAGCCCCAGCATTTT. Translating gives CASSHKDSRGQPQHF.

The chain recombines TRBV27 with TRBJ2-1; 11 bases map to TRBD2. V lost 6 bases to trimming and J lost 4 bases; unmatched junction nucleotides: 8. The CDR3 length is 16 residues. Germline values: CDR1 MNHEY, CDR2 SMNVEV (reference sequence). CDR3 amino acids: CASSLSGGGAYNEQFF. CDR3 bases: TGTGCCAGCAGCCTTAGCGGGGGGGGCGCTTACAATGAGCAGTTCTTC.

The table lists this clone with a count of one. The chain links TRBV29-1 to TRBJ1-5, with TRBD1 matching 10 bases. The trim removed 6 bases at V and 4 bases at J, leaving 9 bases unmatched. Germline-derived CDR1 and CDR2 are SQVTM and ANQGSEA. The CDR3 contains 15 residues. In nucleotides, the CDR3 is TGCAGCGTCGGGGAGGGACAGGGGTCAAATCAGCCCCAGCATTTT. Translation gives CSVGEGQGSNQPQHF.

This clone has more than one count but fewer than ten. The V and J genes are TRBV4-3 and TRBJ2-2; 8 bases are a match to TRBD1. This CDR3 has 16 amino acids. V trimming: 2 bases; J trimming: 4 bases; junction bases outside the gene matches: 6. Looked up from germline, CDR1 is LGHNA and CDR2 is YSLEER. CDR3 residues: CASSQTTGGRTGELFF. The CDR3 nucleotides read TGCGCCAGCAGCCAAACAACAGGGGGACGCACCGGGGAGCTGTTTTTT.

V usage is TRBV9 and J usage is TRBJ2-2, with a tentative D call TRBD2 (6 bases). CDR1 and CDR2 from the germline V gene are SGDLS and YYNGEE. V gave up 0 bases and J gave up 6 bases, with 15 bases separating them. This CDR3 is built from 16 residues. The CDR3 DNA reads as TGTGCCAGCAGCGTAGTCCCTGGGCGGGGTTCCGGGGAGCTGTTTTTT. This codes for CASSVVPGRGSGELFF.

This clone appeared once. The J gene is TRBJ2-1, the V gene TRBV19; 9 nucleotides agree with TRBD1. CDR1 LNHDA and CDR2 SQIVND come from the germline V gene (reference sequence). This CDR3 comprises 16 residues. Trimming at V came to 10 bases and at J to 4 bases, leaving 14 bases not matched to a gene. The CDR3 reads CAISHSQGARYNEQFF. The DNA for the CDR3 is TGTGCCATTTCACACTCACAGGGGGCAAGATACAATGAGCAGTTCTTC. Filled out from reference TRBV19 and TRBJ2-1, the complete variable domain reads DGGITQSPKYLFRKEGQNVTLSCEQNLNHDAMYWYRQDPGQGLRLIYYSQIVNDFQKGDIAEGYSVSREKKESFPLTVTSAQKNPTAFYLCAISHSQGARYNEQFFGPGTRLTVL.

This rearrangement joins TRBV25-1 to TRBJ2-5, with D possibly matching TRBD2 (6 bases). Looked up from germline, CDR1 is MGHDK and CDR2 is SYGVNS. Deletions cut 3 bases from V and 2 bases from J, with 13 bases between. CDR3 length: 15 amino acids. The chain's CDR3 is CASSDLKRVQETQYF. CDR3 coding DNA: TGTGCCAGCAGTGATCTCAAGCGGGTTCAAGAGACCCAGTACTTC.

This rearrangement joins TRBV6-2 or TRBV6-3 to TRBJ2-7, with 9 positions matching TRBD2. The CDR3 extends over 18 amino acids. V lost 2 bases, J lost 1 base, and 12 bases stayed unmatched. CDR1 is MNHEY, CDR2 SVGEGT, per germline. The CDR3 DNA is TGTGCCAGCAGTTACGGGGTGTCTAGCGGGAAGGGGTCCTACGAGCAGTACGTC. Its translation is CASSYGVSSGKGSYEQYV.

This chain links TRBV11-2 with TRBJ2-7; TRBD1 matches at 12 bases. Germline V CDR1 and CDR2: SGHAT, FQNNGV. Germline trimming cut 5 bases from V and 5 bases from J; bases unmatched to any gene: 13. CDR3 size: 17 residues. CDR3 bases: TGTGCCAGCAGCCCTGGGACAGGGGGCAAGAGAGGCCACGAGCAGTACGTC. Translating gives CASSPGTGGKRGHEQYV.